This T cell receptor (beta chain) originates from a study of cytomegalovirus exposure and HLA in healthy donors. Germline V lookup: CDR1 MNHNS, CDR2 SASEGT. V was pared by 4 bases and J by 2 bases, with 5 bases of the junction left unmatched. The CDR3 is made up of 16 amino acids. Healthy bone marrow donors made up the donors. Primers: 60 Vbeta forward and 13 Jbeta reverse. Using immunoSEQ multiplex PCR, the repertoire was profiled, and TCRdb retains in-frame clones only, with some absent. In the table there are fewer than 120,000 clones, around 76% of which are singletons. The clonotype originates from a man aged 25 to 45 in good health and CMV-seropositive. The chain employs TRBV6-1 and TRBJ2-6; 7 bases agree with TRBD1. What was sequenced was PBMCs. CDR3 loop: CASSGQGYTGANVLTF. CDR3 coding DNA: TGTGCCAGCAGTGGACAGGGCTACACTGGGGCCAACGTCCTGACTTTC.